The clone carrying this T cell receptor (beta chain) was found a few times. These data belong to a study of cytomegalovirus exposure and HLA in healthy donors. The CDR3 is made up of 14 amino acids. V was clipped by 4 bases and J by 7 bases; unmatched bases: 11. CDR1 SGHRS and CDR2 YFSETQ come from the germline V gene. The PCR contained 60 Vbeta and 13 Jbeta primers. The assay was immunoSEQ multiplex PCR, and TCRdb's table has in-frame clones only and misses some. The sample shows about 50,000 clones, more than 60% of them seen only once. As for the donors, each was a healthy bone marrow donor. The sequence derives from a woman aged 40 to 50 in good health and CMV-seropositive. The sequenced sample was PBMCs. The chain couples TRBV5-1 to TRBJ2-7, with 7 positions matching TRBD1. CDR3 in amino acids: CASSAGTALWEQYF. DNA for the CDR3: TGCGCCAGCAGCGCCGGGACAGCCCTTTGGGAGCAGTACTTC.